These T cell receptor beta chains were read from a single sample in a study of T cell clonotyping in hematopoietic cell transplantation. Repertoires were generated with immunoSEQ multiplex PCR, while TCRdb's copy carries only in-frame clones and drops some. The table lists about 13,000 clones, over 80% of them singletons. The sample was peripheral blood mononuclear cells, taken before stem cell transplant. Receptors originate from a man aged 55 to 70 with acute myeloid leukemia. Some clones in this sample may be carry-over from other donors' samples. Each CDR3 is given with its conserved first and last residue. The order of the fields is J gene, V gene, clone size, D gene, CDR3 protein, CDR3 DNA. The D gene is left open where the match is weak. Some rows mark clone size as missing; the rest say once, few, many or name a class of expanded clone.

TRBJ1-1	TRBV5-4	NA	NA	CASSRAGTETEAFF	TGTGCCAGCAGCCGTGCCGGGACTGAGACTGAAGCTTTCTTT
TRBJ1-3	TRBV2	NA	NA	CASSVRSNTIYF	TGTGCCAGCAGTGTTCGTTCCAACACCATATATTTT
TRBJ1-4	TRBV19	NA	NA	CASSIKSRAEKLFF	TGTGCCAGTAGTATAAAGTCCCGGGCAGAAAAACTGTTTTTT
TRBJ2-3	TRBV6-5	NA	NA	CASSYSRDSTDTQYF	TGTGCCAGCAGTTACTCGCGGGACAGCACAGATACGCAGTATTTT
TRBJ2-7	TRBV7-6	NA	TRBD1	CASAYDRGSSEQYF	TGTGCCAGCGCATACGACAGGGGATCCTCCGAGCAGTACTTC
TRBJ2-3	TRBV12-5	once	NA	CASGLVRVPDTQYF	TGTGCTAGTGGTTTGGTACGGGTCCCAGATACGCAGTATTTT
TRBJ2-1	TRBV6-5	once	TRBD1	CASSRGTGIHNEQFF	TGTGCCAGCAGTCGTGGGACAGGGATCCACAATGAGCAGTTCTTC
TRBJ1-6	TRBV19	NA	NA	CASNPGRGNNSPLHF	TGTGCCAGTAACCCGGGAAGGGGCAATAATTCACCCCTCCACTTT
TRBJ1-1	TRBV5-1	NA	NA	CASSTGQSVLSEAFF	TGCGCCAGCAGCACAGGACAGAGTGTTTTATCTGAAGCTTTCTTT
TRBJ2-7	TRBV7-2	NA	NA	CASSRYRGAFYEQYF	TGTGCCAGCAGCCGTTACCGCGGAGCATTCTACGAGCAGTACTTC
TRBJ1-5	TRBV6-1	NA	NA	CATYKSGVTQPQHF	TGTGCCACTTACAAATCGGGGGTTACGCAGCCCCAGCATTTT
TRBJ1-1	TRBV9	NA	TRBD1	CASSVVGDRVEAFF	TGTGCCAGCAGCGTAGTAGGGGACAGGGTCGAAGCTTTCTTT
TRBJ1-2	TRBV4-1	NA	NA	CASSQGRTAPNYGYTF	TGCGCCAGCAGCCAAGGAAGGACAGCCCCCAACTATGGCTACACCTTC
TRBJ2-1	TRBV10-2	once	NA	CASSRLSSYNEQFF	TGCGCCAGCAGTCGACTCAGCTCCTACAATGAGCAGTTCTTC
TRBJ2-5	TRBV27	few	NA	CATRFGAEETQYF	TGTGCTACACGCTTCGGGGCGGAGGAGACCCAGTACTTC